These 11 T cell receptor beta chains share one sample of origin, sequenced in a study of blood T cells in healthy people across ages (dated by TCRdb to the mid-2010s). Receptors were amplified or captured by 5' RACE. Sequencing relied on an Illumina HiSeq 2500. A second PCR of roughly 7 to 12 cycles was run with a J-beta primer mix and a sample-barcoded 5' primer. Starting from the raw public reads, TCRdb applied fastp trimming at Q25, assembled clones with MiXCR and retained in-frame beta chains. Entries that share a CDR3 protein sequence are merged under the most common genes and DNA. Here the sample has 1.5 million to 2 million distinct CDR3 sequences; about 50% occur a single time. The ten biggest clones cover over 2% of the sample. The sample consisted of blood. Receptor source: a middle-aged woman in good health.

The CDR3 DNA sequence: TGTGCCAGCAGCTCGGTTCCGACAGGCGGGGGTTCACCCCTCCACTTT. Its protein is CASSSVPTGGGSPLHF. V gene TRBV7-2 combines with J gene TRBJ1-6; tentative D call: TRBD1 (6 bases). The V end lost 4 bases, the J end lost 9 bases, and 19 bases lay between the germline ends. This CDR3 spans 16 amino acids. Germline V gene lookup returns CDR1 SGHTA and CDR2 FQGNSA.

Only one count was recorded for this clonotype. This chain connects TRBV28 to TRBJ1-2, with D tentatively TRBD1 (5 bases). The CDR3 totals 15 residues. Germline V gene lookup returns CDR1 MDHEN and CDR2 SYDVKM. Trimming shortened V by 7 bases and J by 0 bases, and 15 bases separated the two germline ends. This CDR3 reads CASNQYRSTNYGYTF. The DNA for the CDR3 is TGTGCCAGCAACCAGTACAGGTCTACTAACTATGGCTACACCTTC.

A word on this clonotype: A single base separates this from a much larger clone, so it may be a read error. The V call is TRBV29-1, the J call TRBJ2-5; D is unresolved. The CDR3 has 13 residues. The V gene's germline CDR1 is SQVTM and CDR2 ANQGSEA. The V end lost 7 bases, the J end lost 4 bases, and 16 bases lay between the germline ends. The CDR3 region is CSGELLVGETQYF. The CDR3 coding sequence is TGCAGCGGTGAGCTCTTGGTAGGAGAGACCCAGTACTTC.

V and J are TRBV7-8 and TRBJ2-5; 8 bases agree with TRBD1. CDR1 SGHVS and CDR2 FQNEAQ come from the germline V gene. The CDR3 runs 16 residues. The V and J ends lost 2 bases and 13 bases, in that order; junction bases with no gene match: 18. In DNA, the CDR3 is TGTGCCAGCAGCTTAATACAGGGGGATGTGAAGGTTGGGTGGTACTTC. This gives the protein CASSLIQGDVKVGWYF.

The chain has TRBV7-2 and TRBJ2-1, with D uncertain. This CDR3 is 14 amino acids long. From germline, CDR1 is SGHTA and CDR2 FQGNSA. With 1 base removed from V and 7 bases from J, the gap between germline ends came to 11 bases. CDR3 in DNA: TGTGCCAGCAGCTTAGGATCGGGTATGAATGAGCAGTTCTTC. Protein: CASSLGSGMNEQFF.

V usage is TRBV19 and J usage is TRBJ2-1; 9 bases agree with TRBD1. Trimming at V came to 8 bases and at J to 4 bases, leaving 9 bases not matched to a gene. The CDR3 contains 15 residues. The germline V gene encodes CDR1 LNHDA and CDR2 SQIVND (reference sequence). CDR3 protein: CASQIRDRVYNEQFF. DNA of the CDR3: TGTGCCAGTCAGATCAGGGACAGGGTTTACAATGAGCAGTTCTTC.

A word on this clonotype: A junction boundary mismatches the germline segment, possibly from a read error. The chain uses TRBV4-3 and TRBJ2-3; TRBD2 matches 12 bases. The CDR3 extends over 16 amino acids. Germline V gives CDR1 LGHNA, CDR2 YSLEER. The CDR3, as DNA: TGTGCCAGCAGCCAGAGACTAGCGGGGGCCACAGATACGCAGTATTTT. The encoded protein is CASSQRLAGATDTQYF.

This clonotype was picked up a small number of times. This sequence joins TRBV4-2 and TRBJ2-7, with TRBD2 as a possible D gene (6 bases). V was pared by 0 bases and J by 2 bases, with 20 bases between. The length of the CDR3 is 18 residues. The V gene's germline CDR1 is LGHNA and CDR2 YNFKEQ. The CDR3 loop reads CASSQDPGAGIKAYEQYF. CDR3 bases: TGTGCCAGCAGCCAAGATCCTGGAGCGGGTATAAAAGCCTACGAGCAGTACTTC.

The chain links TRBV20-1 to TRBJ1-5, with no clear D. The V gene lost 6 bases and the J gene lost 4 bases, with 10 bases spanning the gap. From germline, CDR1 is DFQATT and CDR2 SNEGSKA (reference sequence). This CDR3 comprises 12 residues. The CDR3 DNA reads TGCAGTGCAGGACGGGAAAATCAGCCCCAGCATTTT. This codes for CSAGRENQPQHF.

The gene calls are TRBV15 and TRBJ2-4; TRBD2 is a possible D gene (6 bases). Trimming shortened V by 8 bases and J by 14 bases, and 19 bases separated the two germline ends. The CDR3 consists of 12 residues. The germline V gene has CDR1 LNHNV and CDR2 YYDKDF (reference sequence). The CDR3 here is CATGDSSYEEYF. Here the CDR3 DNA reads TGTGCCACCGGGGACTCGTCCTACGAGGAGTACTTC.

The chain recombines TRBV7-2 with TRBJ1-2; 8 bases are a match to TRBD1. Germline V gene lookup returns CDR1 SGHTA and CDR2 FQGNSA. This CDR3 has 15 amino acids. V shed 1 base and J 8 bases; nucleotides not matched to a gene: 9. The CDR3 DNA reads TGTGCCAGCAGCTTAGTGCAGGGGGCAAGTGGAGGCTACACCTTC. It yields the protein CASSLVQGASGGYTF.